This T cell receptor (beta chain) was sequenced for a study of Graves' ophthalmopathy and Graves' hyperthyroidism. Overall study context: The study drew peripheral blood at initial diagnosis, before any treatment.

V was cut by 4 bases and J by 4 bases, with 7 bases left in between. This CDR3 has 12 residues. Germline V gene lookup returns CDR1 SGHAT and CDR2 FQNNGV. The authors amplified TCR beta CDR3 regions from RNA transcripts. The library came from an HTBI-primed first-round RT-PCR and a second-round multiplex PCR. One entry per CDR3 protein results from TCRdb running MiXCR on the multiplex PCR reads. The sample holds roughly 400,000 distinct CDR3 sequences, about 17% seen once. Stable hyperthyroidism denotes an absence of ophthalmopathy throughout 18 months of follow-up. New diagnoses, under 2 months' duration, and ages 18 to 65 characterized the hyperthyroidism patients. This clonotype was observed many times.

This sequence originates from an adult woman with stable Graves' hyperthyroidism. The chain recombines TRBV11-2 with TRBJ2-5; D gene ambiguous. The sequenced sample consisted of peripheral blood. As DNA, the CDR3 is TGTGCCAGCAGCTCCCTGGGAGAGACCCAGTACTTC. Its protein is CASSSLGETQYF.